This TCR beta chain comes out of a study of CD8 T cells in ankylosing spondylitis. TCRdb redid the calling of the 5' RACE reads with MiXCR, one entry per CDR3 protein. The sample has 250,000 to 300,000 distinct CDR3 sequences; over 15% are singletons. This CDR3 comprises 13 residues. After removal of 2 bases from V and 7 bases from J, the junction contained 2 bases not matched to a gene. The germline CDR1 and CDR2 sequences are MNHNY and SVGAGI (reference sequence). This clonotype was counted between two and nine times. J is TRBJ2-1 and V is TRBV6-6, with 7 bases fitting TRBD1. Sequencing used blood, either unsorted or a sorted T cell fraction (not recorded which). This TCR came from a male donor with ankylosing spondylitis or in good health (not recorded which). The CDR3 region has the DNA TGTGCCAGCAGTTACCAGGGGGAAAATGAGCAGTTCTTC. This gives the protein CASSYQGENEQFF.